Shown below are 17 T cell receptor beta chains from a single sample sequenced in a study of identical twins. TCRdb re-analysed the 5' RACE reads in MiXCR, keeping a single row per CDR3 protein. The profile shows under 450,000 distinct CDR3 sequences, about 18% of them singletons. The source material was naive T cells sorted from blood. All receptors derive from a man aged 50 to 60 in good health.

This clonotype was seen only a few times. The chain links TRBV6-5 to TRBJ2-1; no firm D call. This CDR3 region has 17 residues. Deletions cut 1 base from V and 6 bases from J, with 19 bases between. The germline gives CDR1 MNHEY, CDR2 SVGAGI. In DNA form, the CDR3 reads TGTGCCAGCAGTTACTTATCCCTATTCTCCAACCCCAATGAGCAGTTCTTC. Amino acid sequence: CASSYLSLFSNPNEQFF.

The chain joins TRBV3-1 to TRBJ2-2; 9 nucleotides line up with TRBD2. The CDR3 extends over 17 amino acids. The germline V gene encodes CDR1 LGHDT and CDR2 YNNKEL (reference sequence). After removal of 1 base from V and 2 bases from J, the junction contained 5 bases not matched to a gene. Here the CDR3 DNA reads TGTGCCAGCAGCCAAGTCTCAGCGGGAGGCAACACCGGGGAGCTGTTTTTT. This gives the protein CASSQVSAGGNTGELFF.

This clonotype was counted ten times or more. The CDR3 region is CSAEGYTGTQYF. The CDR3 coding sequence is TGCAGCGCCGAGGGGTACACGGGTACGCAGTATTTT. The V and J genes are TRBV29-1 and TRBJ2-3; D is possibly TRBD1 or TRBD2 (5 bases each). In germline, CDR1 is SQVTM, CDR2 ANQGSEA. V lost 7 bases and J lost 8, with 16 bases in between. This CDR3 region has 12 residues.

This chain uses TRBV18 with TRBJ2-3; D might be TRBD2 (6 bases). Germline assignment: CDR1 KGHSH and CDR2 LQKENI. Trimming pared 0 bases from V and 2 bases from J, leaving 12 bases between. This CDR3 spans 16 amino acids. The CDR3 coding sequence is TGTGCCAGCTCACCACCGGGGGGAGTCCACACAGATACGCAGTATTTT. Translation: CASSPPGGVHTDTQYF.

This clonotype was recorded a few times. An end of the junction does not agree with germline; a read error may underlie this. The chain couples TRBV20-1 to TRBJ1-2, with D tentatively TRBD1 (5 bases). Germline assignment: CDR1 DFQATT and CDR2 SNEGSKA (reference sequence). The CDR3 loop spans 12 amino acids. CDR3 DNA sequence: TGCAGTGCTGACCCGGGGGAATGGGGCTCCACCTTC. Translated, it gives CSADPGEWGSTF.

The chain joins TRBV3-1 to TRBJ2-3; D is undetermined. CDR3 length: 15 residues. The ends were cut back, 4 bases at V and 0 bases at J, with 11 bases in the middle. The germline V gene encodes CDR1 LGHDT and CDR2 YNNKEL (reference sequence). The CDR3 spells CASSRRLSSTDTQYF. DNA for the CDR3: TGTGCCAGCAGCCGCCGCTTATCTAGCACAGATACGCAGTATTTT.

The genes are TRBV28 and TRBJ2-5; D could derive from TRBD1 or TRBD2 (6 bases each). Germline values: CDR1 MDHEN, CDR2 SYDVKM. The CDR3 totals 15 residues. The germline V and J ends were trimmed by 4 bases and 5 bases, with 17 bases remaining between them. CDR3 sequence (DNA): TGTGCCAGCAGTTCCACCGGGCAAGGGGGGGAGACCCAGTACTTC. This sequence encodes CASSSTGQGGETQYF.

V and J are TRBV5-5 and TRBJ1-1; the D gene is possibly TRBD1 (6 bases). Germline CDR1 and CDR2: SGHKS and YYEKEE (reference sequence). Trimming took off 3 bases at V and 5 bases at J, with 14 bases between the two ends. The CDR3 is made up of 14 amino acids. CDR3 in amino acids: CASSWTGANTEAFF. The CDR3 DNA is TGTGCCAGCAGCTGGACGGGGGCAAATACTGAAGCTTTCTTT.

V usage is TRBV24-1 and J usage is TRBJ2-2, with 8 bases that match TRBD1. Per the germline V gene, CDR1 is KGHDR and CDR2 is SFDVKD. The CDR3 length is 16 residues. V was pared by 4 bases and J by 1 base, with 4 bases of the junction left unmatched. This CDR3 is CATSDLGQGNTGELFF. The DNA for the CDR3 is TGTGCCACCAGTGACCTAGGACAGGGGAACACCGGGGAGCTGTTTTTT.

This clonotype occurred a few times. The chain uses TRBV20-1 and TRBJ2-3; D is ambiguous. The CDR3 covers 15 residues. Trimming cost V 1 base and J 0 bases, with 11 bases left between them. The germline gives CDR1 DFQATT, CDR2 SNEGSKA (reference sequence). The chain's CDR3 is CSARGRRASTDTQYF. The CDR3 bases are TGCAGTGCTAGAGGGCGAAGGGCCAGCACAGATACGCAGTATTTT.

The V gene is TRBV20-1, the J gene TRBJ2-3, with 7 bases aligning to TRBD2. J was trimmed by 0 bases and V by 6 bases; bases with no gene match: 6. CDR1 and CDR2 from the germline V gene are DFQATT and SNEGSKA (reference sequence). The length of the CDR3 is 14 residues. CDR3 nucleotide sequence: TGCAGTGCCGCCGGAGCGGGGAGCACAGATACGCAGTATTTT. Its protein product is CSAAGAGSTDTQYF.

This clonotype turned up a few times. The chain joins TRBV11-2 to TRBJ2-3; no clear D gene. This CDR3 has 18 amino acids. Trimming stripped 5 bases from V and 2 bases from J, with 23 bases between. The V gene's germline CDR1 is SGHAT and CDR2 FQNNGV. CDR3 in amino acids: CASSLSIWRGSFTDTQYF. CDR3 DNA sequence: TGTGCCAGCAGCCTTTCTATCTGGCGCGGTTCCTTCACAGATACGCAGTATTTT.

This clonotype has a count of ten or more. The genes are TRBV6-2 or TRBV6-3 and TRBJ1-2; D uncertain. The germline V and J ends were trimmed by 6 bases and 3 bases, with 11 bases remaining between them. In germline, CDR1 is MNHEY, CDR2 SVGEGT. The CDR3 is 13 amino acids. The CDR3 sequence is CASRTDTDYGYTF. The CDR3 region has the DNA TGTGCCAGCAGAACCGACACTGACTATGGCTACACCTTC.

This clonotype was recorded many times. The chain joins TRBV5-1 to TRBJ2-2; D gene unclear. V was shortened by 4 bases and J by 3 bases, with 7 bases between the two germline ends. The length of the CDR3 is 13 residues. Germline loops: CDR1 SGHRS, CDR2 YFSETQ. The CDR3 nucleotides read TGCGCCAGCAGCCTGAAAGACACCGGGGAGCTGTTTTTT. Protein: CASSLKDTGELFF.

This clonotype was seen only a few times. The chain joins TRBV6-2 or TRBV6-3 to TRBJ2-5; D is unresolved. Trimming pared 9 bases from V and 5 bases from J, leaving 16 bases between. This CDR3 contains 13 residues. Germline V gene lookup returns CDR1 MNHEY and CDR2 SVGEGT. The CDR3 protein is CASHDQRRETQYF. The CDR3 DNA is TGTGCCAGTCACGACCAACGAAGGGAGACCCAGTACTTC.

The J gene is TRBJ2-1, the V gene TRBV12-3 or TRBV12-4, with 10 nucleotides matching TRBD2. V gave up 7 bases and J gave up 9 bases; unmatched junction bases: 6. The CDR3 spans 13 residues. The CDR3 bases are TGTGCCAGCACCCCTAGCGGGAGAGGTGAGCAGTTCTTC. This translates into CASTPSGRGEQFF.

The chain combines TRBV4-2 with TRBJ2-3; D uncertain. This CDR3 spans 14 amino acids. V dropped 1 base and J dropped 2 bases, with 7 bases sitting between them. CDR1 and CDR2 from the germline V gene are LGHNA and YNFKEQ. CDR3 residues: CASSQGRDTDTQYF. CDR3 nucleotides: TGTGCCAGCAGCCAAGGCCGAGACACAGATACGCAGTATTTT.